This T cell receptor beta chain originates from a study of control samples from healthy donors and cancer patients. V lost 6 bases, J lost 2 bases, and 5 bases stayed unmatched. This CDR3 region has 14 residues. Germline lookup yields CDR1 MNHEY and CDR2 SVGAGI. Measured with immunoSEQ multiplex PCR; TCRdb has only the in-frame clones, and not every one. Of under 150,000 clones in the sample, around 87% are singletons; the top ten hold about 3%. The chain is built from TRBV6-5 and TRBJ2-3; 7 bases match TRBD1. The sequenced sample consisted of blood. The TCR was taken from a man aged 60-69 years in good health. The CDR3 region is CASRQQGYTDTQYF. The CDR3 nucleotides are TGTGCCAGCAGACAACAGGGGTACACAGATACGCAGTATTTT.